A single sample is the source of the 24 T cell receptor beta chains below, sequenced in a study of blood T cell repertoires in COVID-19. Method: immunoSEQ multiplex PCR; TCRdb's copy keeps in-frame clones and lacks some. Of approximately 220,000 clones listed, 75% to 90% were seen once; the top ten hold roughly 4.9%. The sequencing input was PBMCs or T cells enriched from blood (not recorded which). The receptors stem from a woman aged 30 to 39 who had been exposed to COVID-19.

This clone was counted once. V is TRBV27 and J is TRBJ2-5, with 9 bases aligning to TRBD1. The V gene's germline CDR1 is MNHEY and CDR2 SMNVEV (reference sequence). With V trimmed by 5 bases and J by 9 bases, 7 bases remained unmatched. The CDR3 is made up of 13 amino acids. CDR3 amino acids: CASSRTGERAQYF. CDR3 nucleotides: TGTGCCAGCAGTCGGACAGGGGAAAGGGCCCAGTACTTC.

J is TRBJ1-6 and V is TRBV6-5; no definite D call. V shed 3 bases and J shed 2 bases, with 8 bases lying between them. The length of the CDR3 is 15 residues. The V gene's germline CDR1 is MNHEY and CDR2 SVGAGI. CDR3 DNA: TGTGCCAGCAGTTATCTCCCAGCCTATAATTCACCCCTCCACTTT. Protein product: CASSYLPAYNSPLHF.

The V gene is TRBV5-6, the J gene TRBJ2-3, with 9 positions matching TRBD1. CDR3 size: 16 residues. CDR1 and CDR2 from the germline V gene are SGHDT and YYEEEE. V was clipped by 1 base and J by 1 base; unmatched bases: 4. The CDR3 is CASSLRTGDGTDTQYF. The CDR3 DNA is TGTGCCAGCAGCTTGAGGACAGGGGACGGCACAGATACGCAGTATTTT.

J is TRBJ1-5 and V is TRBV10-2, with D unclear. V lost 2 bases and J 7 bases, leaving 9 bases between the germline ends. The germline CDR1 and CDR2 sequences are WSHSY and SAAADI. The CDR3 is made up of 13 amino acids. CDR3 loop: CASSEQGGQPQHF. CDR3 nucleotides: TGCGCCAGCAGTGAGCAAGGCGGACAGCCCCAGCATTTT.

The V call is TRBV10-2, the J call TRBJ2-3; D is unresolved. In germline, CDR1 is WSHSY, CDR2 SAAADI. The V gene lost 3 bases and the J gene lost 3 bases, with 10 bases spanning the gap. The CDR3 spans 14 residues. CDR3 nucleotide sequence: TGCGCCAGCAGTGAAGGCCCAGCGACAGATACGCAGTATTTT. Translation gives CASSEGPATDTQYF.

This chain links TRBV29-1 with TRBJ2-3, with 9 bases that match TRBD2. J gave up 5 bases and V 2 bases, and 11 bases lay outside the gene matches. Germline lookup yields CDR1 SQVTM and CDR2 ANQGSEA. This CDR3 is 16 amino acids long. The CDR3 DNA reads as TGCAGCGTTGAATTTTGGGCTAGCGGGGACGGAGATACGCAGTATTTT. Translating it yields CSVEFWASGDGDTQYF.

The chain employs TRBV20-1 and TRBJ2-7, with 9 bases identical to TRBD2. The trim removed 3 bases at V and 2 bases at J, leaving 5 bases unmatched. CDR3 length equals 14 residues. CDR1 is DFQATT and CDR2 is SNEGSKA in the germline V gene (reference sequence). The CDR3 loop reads CSASQRGAPYEQYF. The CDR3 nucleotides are TGCAGTGCTAGTCAGCGGGGGGCCCCCTACGAGCAGTACTTC.

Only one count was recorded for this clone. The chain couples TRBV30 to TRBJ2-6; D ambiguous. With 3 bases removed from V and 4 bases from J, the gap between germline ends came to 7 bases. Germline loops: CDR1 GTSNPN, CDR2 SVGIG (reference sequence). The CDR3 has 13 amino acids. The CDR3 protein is CAWSVTGANVLTF. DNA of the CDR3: TGTGCCTGGAGCGTTACAGGGGCCAACGTCCTGACTTTC.

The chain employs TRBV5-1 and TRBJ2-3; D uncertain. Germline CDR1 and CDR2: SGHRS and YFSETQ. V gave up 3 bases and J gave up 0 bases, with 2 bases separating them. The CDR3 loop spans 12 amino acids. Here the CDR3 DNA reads TGCGCCAGCAGCTCGAGCACAGATACGCAGTATTTT. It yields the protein CASSSSTDTQYF.

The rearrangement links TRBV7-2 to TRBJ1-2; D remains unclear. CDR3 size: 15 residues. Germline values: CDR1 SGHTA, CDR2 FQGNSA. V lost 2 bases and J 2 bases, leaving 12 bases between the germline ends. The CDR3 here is CASSLKVGSNYGYTF. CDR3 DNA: TGTGCCAGCAGCTTAAAGGTTGGGAGCAACTATGGCTACACCTTC. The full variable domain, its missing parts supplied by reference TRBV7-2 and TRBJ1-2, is GAGVSQSPSNKVTEKGKDVELRCDPISGHTALYWYRQSLGQGLEFLIYFQGNSAPDKSGLPSDRFSAERTGGSVSTLTIQRTQQEDSAVYLCASSLKVGSNYGYTFGSGTRLTVV.

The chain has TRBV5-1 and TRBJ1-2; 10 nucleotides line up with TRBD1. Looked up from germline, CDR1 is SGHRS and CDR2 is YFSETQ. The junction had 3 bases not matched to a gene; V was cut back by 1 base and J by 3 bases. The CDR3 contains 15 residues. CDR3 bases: TGCGCCAGCAGCTTGCCCGGGACAGGGGACTATGGCTACACCTTC. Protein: CASSLPGTGDYGYTF.

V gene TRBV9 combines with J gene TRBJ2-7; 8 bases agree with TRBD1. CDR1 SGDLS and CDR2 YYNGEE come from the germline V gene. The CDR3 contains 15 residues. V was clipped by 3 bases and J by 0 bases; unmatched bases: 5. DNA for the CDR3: TGTGCCAGCAGCGCACGGGACAGGCCCTCCTACGAGCAGTACTTC. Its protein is CASSARDRPSYEQYF.

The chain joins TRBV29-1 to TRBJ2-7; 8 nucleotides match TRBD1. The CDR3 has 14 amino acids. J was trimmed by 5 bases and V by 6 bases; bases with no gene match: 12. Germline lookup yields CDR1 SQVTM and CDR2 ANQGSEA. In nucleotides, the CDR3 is TGCAGCGTCTCCTTGGGGGCAGGGGGCCACGAGCAGTACTTC. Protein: CSVSLGAGGHEQYF.

The CDR3: CASSPQGSEKLFF. The CDR3 coding sequence is TGTGCCAGCAGCCCACAGGGGAGTGAAAAACTGTTTTTT. The chain recombines TRBV11-3 with TRBJ1-4; 7 bases fit TRBD1. J gave up 7 bases and V 5 bases, and 4 bases lay outside the gene matches. Germline V gene lookup returns CDR1 SGHNT and CDR2 YENEEA. CDR3 size: 13 residues.

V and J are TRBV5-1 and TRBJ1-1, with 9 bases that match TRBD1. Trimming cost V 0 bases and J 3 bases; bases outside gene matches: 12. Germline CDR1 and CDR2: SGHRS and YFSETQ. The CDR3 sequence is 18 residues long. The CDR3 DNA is TGCGCCAGCAGCTTGGCGGGACAGGGCTCCGGTCGGGACACTGAAGCTTTCTTT. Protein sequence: CASSLAGQGSGRDTEAFF.

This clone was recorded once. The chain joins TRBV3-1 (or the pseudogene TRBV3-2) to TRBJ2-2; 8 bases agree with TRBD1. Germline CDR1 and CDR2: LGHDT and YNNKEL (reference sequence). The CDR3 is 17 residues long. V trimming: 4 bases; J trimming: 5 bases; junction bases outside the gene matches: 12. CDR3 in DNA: TGTGCCAGCAGCCGGGGACAGGCCCAGGGAACGACCGGGGAGCTGTTTTTT. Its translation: CASSRGQAQGTTGELFF.

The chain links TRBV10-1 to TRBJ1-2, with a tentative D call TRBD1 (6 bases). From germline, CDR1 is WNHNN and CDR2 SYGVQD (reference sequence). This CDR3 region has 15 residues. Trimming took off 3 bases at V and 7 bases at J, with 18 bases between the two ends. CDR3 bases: TGCGCCAGCAGTGAAAGCACTAACAGGGAGTGTGGCTACACCTTC. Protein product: CASSESTNRECGYTF.

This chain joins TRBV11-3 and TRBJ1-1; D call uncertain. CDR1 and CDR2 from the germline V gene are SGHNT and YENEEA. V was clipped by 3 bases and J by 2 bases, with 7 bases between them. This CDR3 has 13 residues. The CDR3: CASSFPGNTEAFF. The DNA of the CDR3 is TGTGCCAGCAGCTTCCCAGGAAACACTGAAGCTTTCTTT.

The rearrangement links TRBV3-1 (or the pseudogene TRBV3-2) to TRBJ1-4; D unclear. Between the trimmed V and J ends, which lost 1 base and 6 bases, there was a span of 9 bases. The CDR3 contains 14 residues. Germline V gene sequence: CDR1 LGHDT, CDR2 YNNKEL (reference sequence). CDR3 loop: CASSQGHGDEKLFF. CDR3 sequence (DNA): TGTGCCAGCAGCCAAGGGCACGGGGATGAAAAACTGTTTTTT.

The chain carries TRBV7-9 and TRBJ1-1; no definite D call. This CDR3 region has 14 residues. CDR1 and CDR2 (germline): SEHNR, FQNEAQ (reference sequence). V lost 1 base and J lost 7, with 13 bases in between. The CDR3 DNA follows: TGTGCCAGCAGCTTAGGAGAGGCCCAAGTTGAAGCTTTCTTT. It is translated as CASSLGEAQVEAFF.

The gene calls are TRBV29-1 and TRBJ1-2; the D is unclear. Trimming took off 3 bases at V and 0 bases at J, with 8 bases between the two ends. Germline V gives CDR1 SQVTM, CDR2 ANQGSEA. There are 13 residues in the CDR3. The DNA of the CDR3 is TGCAGCGTTGAGAGAATAGCTAACTATGGCTACACCTTC. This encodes CSVERIANYGYTF.

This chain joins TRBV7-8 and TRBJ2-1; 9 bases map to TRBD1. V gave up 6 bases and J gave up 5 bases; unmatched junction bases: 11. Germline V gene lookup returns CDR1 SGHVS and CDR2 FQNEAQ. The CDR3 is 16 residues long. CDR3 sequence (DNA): TGTGCCAGCAGACCTCGCCCGGGACAGGGCCACAATGAGCAGTTCTTC. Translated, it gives CASRPRPGQGHNEQFF.

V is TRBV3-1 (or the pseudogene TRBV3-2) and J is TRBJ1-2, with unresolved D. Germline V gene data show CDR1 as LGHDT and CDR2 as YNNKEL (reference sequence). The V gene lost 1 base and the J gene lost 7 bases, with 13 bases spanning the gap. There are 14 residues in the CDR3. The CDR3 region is CASSQGGGFGGYTF. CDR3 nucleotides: TGTGCCAGCAGCCAAGGGGGAGGATTCGGTGGCTACACCTTC.

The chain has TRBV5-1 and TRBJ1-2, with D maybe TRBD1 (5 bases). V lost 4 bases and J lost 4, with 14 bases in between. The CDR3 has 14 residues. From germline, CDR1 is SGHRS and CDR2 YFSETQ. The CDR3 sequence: CASSPWEGSYGYTF. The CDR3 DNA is TGCGCCAGCAGCCCCTGGGAGGGGAGCTATGGCTACACCTTC.